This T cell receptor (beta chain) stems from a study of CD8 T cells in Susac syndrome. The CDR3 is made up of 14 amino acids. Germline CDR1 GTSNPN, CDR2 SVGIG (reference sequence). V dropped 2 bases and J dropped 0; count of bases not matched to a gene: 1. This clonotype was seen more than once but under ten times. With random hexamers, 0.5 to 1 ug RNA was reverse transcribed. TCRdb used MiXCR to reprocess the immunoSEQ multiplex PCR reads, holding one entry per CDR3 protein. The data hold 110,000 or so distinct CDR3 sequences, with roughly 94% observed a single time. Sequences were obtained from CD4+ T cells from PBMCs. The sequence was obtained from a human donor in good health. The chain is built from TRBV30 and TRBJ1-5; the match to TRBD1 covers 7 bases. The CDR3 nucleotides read TGTGCCTGGAGTCAGGGGGATAGCAATCAGCCCCAGCATTTT. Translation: CAWSQGDSNQPQHF.